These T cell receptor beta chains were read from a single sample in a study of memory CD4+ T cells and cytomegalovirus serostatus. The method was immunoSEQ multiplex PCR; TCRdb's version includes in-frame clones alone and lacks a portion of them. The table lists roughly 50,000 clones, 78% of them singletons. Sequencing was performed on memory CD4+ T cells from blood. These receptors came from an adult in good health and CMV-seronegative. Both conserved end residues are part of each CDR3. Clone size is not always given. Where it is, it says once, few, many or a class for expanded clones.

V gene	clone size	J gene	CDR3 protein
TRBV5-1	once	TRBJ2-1	CASRRLAGDNEQFF
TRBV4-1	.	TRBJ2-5	CASSPEGTATPIQYF
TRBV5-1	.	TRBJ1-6	CASSKGARRYNSPLHF
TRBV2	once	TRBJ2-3	CASRPGTSGKGGTDTQYF
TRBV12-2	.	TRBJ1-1	CASRFNWTGIQTEAFF
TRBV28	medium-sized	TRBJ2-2	CASMGDVGELFF
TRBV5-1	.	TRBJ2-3	CASSPLTSGIADTQYF
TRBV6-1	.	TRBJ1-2	CASTRDQGNGGYTF
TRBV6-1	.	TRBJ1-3	CASSEIFRLGNTIYF
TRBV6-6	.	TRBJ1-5	CASSYSQSNQPQHF
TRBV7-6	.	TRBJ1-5	CASSLGQGRGQPQHF
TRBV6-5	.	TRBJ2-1	CASSYRGDVGNEQFF
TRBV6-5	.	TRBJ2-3	CASSSEAGLSTDTQYF
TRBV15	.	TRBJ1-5	CATSREDGGVDQPQHF
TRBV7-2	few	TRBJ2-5	CASSLDYQKTQYF
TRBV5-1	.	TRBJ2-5	CASSATGLAGLETQYF
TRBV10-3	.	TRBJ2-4	CAISDPLADIGKNIQYF
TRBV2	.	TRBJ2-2	CASSGGFPGLNTGELFF
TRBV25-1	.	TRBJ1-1	CASSARGGNTEAFF
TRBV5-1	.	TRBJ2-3	CASRLAGLADTQYF
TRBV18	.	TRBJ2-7	CASSQLPMSGISYEQYF
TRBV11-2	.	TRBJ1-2	CASSQVRQGVRGYGYTF
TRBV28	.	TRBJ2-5	CASREGQGGKTQYF
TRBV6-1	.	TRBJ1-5	CASSEMGQWINQPQHF
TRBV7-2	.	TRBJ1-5	CASSSAGGGNQPQHF
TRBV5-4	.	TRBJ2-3	CASSLGSGGALDTQYF
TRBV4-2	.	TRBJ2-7	CASSQDPSGGSYEQYF
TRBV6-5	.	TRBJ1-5	CASGRGQQPQHF
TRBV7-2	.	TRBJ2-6	CASSFYLPGANVLTF
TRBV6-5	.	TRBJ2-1	CASSPSGNEQFF
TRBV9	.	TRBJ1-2	CASSVARGTRSYGYTF